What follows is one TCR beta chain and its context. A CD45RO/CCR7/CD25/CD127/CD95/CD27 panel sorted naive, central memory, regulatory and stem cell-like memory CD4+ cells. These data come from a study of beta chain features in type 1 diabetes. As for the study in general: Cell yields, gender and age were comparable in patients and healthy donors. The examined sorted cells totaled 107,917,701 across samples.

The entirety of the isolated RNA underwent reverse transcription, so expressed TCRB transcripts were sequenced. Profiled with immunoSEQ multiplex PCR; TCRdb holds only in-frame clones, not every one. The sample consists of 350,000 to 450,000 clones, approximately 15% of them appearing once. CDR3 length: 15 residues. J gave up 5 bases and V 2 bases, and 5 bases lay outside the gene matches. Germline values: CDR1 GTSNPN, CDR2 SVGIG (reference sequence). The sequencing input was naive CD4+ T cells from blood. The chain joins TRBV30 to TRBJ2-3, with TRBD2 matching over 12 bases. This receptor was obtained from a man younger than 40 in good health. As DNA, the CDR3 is TGTGCCTGGAGTCGACTAGCGGGAGATATAGATACGCAGTATTTT. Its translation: CAWSRLAGDIDTQYF.